Listed below are T cell receptor beta chains from one sample, sequenced in a study of T-cell memory formation after mild COVID-19. TCRdb itself ran the 5' RACE reads through MiXCR, one entry per CDR3 protein. The sample has a few hundred thousand distinct CDR3 sequences, roughly 15% seen once. Sequencing was done on a sample of PBMCs or a T cell subset sorted from them (not recorded which). The source of these receptors is a man younger than 30 who had mild COVID-19 (a few samples of this study predate the infection). Cell type and time point are not known. Both conserved end residues are part of each CDR3.

v_call	j_call	cdr3_aa
TRBV19	TRBJ1-1	CASSPRREAEAFF
TRBV15	TRBJ1-2	CATSPGVYGYTF
TRBV20-1	TRBJ1-2	CTAPNTGYTF
TRBV7-8	TRBJ2-6	CASSFVTGGAGPHNVLTF
TRBV2	TRBJ2-3	CASNWETDTQYF
TRBV5-4	TRBJ1-1	CASRVGSTEAFF
TRBV12-3/TRBV12-4	TRBJ1-1	CASSLWGYNTEAFF
TRBV20-1	TRBJ2-5	CSLGIETQYF
TRBV4-1	TRBJ1-2	CASSQPGRGFTF
TRBV12-3/TRBV12-4	TRBJ1-5	CASSLSAGAGRPQHF
TRBV5-1	TRBJ2-1	CASSLAEASSYNEQFF
TRBV7-6	TRBJ2-2	CASSLMGQTTGELFF
TRBV4-3	TRBJ2-7	CASSQVDRGAYEQYF
TRBV5-4	TRBJ2-4	CASSFGGAPKNIQYF
TRBV4-2	TRBJ2-2	CASSQGRSAGELFF
TRBV12-3/TRBV12-4	TRBJ1-5	CASSTSRINQPQHF
TRBV3-1	TRBJ2-5	CASSHISRWGTETQYF
TRBV20-1	TRBJ2-5	CSATTETQYF
TRBV24-1	TRBJ2-5	CATSVGSGRGRTETQYF
TRBV3-1	TRBJ1-2	CASSHIRGRGYGYTF
TRBV5-5	TRBJ2-7	CASSLDAGTGGYEQYF
TRBV5-1	TRBJ2-1	CASSARLAGGSYNEQFF
TRBV28	TRBJ2-2	CASSFRTGELFF
TRBV15	TRBJ1-6	CATSSDYLPSGPLHF
TRBV20-1	TRBJ1-1	CSARAFVGEAFF
TRBV15	TRBJ2-5	CATSRDRGQETQYF
TRBV18	TRBJ2-7	CASSPTSGGPTPHEQYF
TRBV29-1	TRBJ2-5	CSADRRLQATQYF
TRBV9	TRBJ2-1	CASSGDSYNEQFF
TRBV7-8	TRBJ2-1	CASSDREGYNEQFF
TRBV9	TRBJ2-5	CASSVRDEETQYF
TRBV7-9	TRBJ1-2	CASSETDYGYTF
TRBV6-6	TRBJ1-5	CASETGSQPQHF
TRBV12-3/TRBV12-4	TRBJ1-1	CASTRDRGRDTEAFF
TRBV12-3/TRBV12-4	TRBJ2-1	CASSPGGAGSYNEQFF
TRBV6-5	TRBJ1-4	CASSSGFNEKLFF
TRBV5-1	TRBJ2-5	CASSLMASEETQYF
TRBV5-1	TRBJ1-1	CASSRTPGANTEAFF
TRBV5-1	TRBJ2-1	CASSHRPDWTNEQFF